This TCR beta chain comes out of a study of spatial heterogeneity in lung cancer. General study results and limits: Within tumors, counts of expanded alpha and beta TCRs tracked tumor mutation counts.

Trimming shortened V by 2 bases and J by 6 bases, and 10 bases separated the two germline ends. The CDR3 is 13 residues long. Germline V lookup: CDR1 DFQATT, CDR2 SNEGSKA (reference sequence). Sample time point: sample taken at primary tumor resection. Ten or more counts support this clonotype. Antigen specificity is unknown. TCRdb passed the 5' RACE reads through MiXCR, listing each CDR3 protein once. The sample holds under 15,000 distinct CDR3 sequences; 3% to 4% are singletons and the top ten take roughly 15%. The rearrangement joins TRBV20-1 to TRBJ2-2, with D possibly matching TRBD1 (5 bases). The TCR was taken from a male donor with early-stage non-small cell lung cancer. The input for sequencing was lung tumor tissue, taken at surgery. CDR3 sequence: CSARSRAAGELFF. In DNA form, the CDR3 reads TGCAGTGCTAGAAGCAGGGCAGCCGGGGAGCTGTTTTTT.